The sequence of this TCR beta chain was determined in a study of T cell responses to AZD1222 COVID-19 vaccine. Measured with immunoSEQ multiplex PCR; TCRdb has only the in-frame clones, and not every one. Of around 160,000 clones in the sample, about 92% are singletons; the top ten hold 1.5% to 2%. The germline gives CDR1 MNHEY, CDR2 SVGAGI. V was trimmed by 7 bases and J by 2 bases, leaving 12 bases between them. The CDR3 runs to 13 residues. Findings of the study overall: The CD4 TCRs associated with vaccination extended across spike and predominated at 160-218 and 743-854. Baseline serology detected seropositivity in only a handful of AZD1222 recipients.

In regard to this clone: Its antigen is unidentified.

The rearrangement joins TRBV6-5 to TRBJ2-7; D not certain. The specimen comprised peripheral blood, sampled on day 0 of AZD1222 vaccination. The receptor was derived from an adult in good health. CDR3 amino acids: CASTVAAAYEQYF. Here the CDR3 DNA reads TGTGCCAGCACGGTCGCCGCGGCCTACGAGCAGTACTTC.